This T cell receptor (beta chain) was recorded in a study of PD-L1 blockade in urothelial cancer. The sample's time point: peripheral blood 6 weeks after treatment start. The V gene lost 0 bases and the J gene lost 8 bases, with 14 bases spanning the gap. The germline gives CDR1 SGDLS, CDR2 YYNGEE. This CDR3 is built from 15 residues. Comments on this clone: Its specificity is not known.

Spiked synthetic TCR analogs estimated absolute template abundance per PCR. The assay was immunoSEQ multiplex PCR, and TCRdb's table has in-frame clones only and misses some. The sample lists approximately 93,000 clones, approximately 87% occurring once. Overall study findings and caveats: Pretreatment TCR clonality in blood, when below the median, was predictive of better survival. Blood clones associated with the tumor expanded more at 3 weeks in durable-benefit patients.

This receptor was obtained from an older man with urothelial cancer. The V gene is TRBV9, the J gene TRBJ1-4, with D possibly being TRBD1 (5 bases). Material: PBMCs, obtained around atezolizumab (anti-PD-L1) treatment. CDR3: CASSVDGREGEKLFF. The CDR3 region has the DNA TGTGCCAGCAGCGTAGACGGCAGGGAGGGCGAAAAACTGTTTTTT.